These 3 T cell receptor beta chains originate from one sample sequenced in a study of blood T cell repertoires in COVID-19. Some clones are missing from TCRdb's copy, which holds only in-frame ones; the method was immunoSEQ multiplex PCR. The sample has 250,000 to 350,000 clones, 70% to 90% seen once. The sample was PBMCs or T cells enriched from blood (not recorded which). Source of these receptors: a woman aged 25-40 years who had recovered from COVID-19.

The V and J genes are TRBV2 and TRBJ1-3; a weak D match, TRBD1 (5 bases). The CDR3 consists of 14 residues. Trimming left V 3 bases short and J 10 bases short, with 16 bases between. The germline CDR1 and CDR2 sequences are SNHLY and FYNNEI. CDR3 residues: CASSDTGRDLTIYF. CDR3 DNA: TGTGCCAGCAGTGATACCGGACGGGACTTGACCATATATTTT.

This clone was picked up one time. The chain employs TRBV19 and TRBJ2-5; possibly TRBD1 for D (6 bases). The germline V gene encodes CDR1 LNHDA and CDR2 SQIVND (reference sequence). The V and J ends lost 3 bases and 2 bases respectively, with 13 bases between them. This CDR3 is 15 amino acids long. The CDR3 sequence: CASSILGTPQETQYF. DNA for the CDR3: TGTGCCAGTAGTATCCTCGGGACACCTCAAGAGACCCAGTACTTC.

CDR3 DNA sequence: TGTGCCAGCCTTCTCGGGTCTGAAGCTTTCTTT. Translation: CASLLGSEAFF. The chain has TRBV12-3 or TRBV12-4 and TRBJ1-1; D uncertain. The V end was cut by 8 bases, the J end by 6 bases, with 10 bases between. The CDR3 extends over 11 amino acids.